This T cell receptor (beta chain) derives from a study of shared clonotypes between healthy human individuals. Findings and limits, study-wide: In a handful of donors, 4.5% to 5.5% of naive CD4 clonotypes appeared in common. Large sequencing depth failed to make sorted-subset sequencing complete, rarefaction showed.

Details on this clone: Antigen specificity is unknown.

The donors, healthy adults who were HIV-negative, had experienced no recent acute infections or vaccinations. In the CD4+ fraction, cells were divided into CD45RA+ naive and CD45RA-negative memory subsets. With 4 bases clipped from V and 2 bases from J, the junction kept 5 bases outside the gene matches. The CDR3 contains 15 residues. Germline V gene sequence: CDR1 SGHRS, CDR2 YFSETQ. Assay: immunoSEQ multiplex PCR; the TCRdb copy retains only in-frame clones and omits some. The table lists millions of clones, over 90% of them singletons. Input material: naive CD4+ T cells from PBMCs. Documented subset: CD45RA+ positively selected. This clonotype originated in a man younger than 30 in good health. Some clones in this sample may be carry-over from other donors' samples. The chain recombines TRBV5-1 with TRBJ2-3; 9 bases agree with TRBD2. The CDR3 DNA is TGCGCCAGCAGCGTACTAGCGGGCTACACAGATACGCAGTATTTT. This encodes CASSVLAGYTDTQYF.